A single sample is the source of the 29 T cell receptor beta chains below, sequenced in a study of T cell responses to AZD1222 COVID-19 vaccine. Only in-frame clones appear in the TCRdb table, and some are missing; sequencing was by immunoSEQ multiplex PCR. In the table there are about 150,000 clones, 90% to 95% of which are singletons. The sample consisted of peripheral blood, taken on day 0 of AZD1222 vaccination. Receptors were obtained from an adult in good health.

V and J are TRBV6-1 and TRBJ2-7; 7 bases line up with TRBD1. The V segment lost 1 base and the J segment 6 bases; nucleotides outside the gene matches: 3. This CDR3 comprises 13 residues. Germline values: CDR1 MNHNS, CDR2 SASEGT. CDR3 coding DNA: TGTGCCAGCAGTGAAGTAGGGGGCCCCGAGCAGTACGTC. Its translation is CASSEVGGPEQYV.

CDR3 amino acids: CSASSAGALISTDTQYF. The CDR3 DNA sequence: TGCAGTGCTAGTTCGGCGGGGGCCCTGATTAGCACAGATACGCAGTATTTT. This chain connects TRBV20-1 to TRBJ2-3, with D possibly matching TRBD2 (7 bases). V lost 3 bases, J lost 0 bases, and 19 bases lay in between. Germline CDR1 is DFQATT and CDR2 is SNEGSKA (reference sequence). The CDR3 is made up of 17 amino acids.

The chain combines TRBV7-9 with TRBJ1-1; no reliable D call. Trimming removed 5 bases from V and 5 bases from J, with 15 bases in between. This CDR3 contains 14 residues. Germline V gives CDR1 SEHNR, CDR2 FQNEAQ (reference sequence). This CDR3 is CASSPSGRGTEAFF. The DNA for the CDR3 is TGTGCCAGCAGCCCGTCGGGGAGAGGGACTGAAGCTTTCTTT.

J is TRBJ2-5 and V is TRBV5-1, with D uncertain. This CDR3 is 20 amino acids long. Trimming shortened V by 4 bases and J by 2 bases, and 30 bases separated the two germline ends. The germline V gene encodes CDR1 SGHRS and CDR2 YFSETQ. CDR3 nucleotides: TGCGCCAGCAGCCCTCACCCGAAACAGTCCAAGGATGTGCGGCAAGAGACCCAGTACTTC. This encodes CASSPHPKQSKDVRQETQYF. The complete variable domain, with remaining parts taken from reference TRBV5-1 and TRBJ2-5, reads KAGVTQTPRYLIKTRGQQVTLSCSPISGHRSVSWYQQTPGQGLQFLFEYFSETQRNKGNFPGRFSGRQFSNSRSEMNVSTLELGDSALYLCASSPHPKQSKDVRQETQYFGPGTRLLVL.

The chain combines TRBV4-3 with TRBJ2-5; D call uncertain. Germline CDR1 is LGHNA and CDR2 is YSLEER. The CDR3 contains 14 residues. V gave up 0 bases and J gave up 0 bases, with 5 bases separating them. The CDR3 region is CASSQDGYQETQYF. The CDR3 region has the DNA TGCGCCAGCAGCCAAGATGGGTACCAAGAGACCCAGTACTTC.

The J gene is TRBJ2-7, the V gene TRBV27, with TRBD2 matching over 8 bases. The CDR3 sequence is 15 residues long. Trimming at V came to 5 bases and at J to 6 bases, leaving 12 bases not matched to a gene. Germline loops: CDR1 MNHEY, CDR2 SMNVEV (reference sequence). The CDR3 nucleotides are TGTGCCAGCAGTCCCCGGGGGGGGGCCAGGATCGAGCAGTACGTC. It encodes CASSPRGGARIEQYV.

This chain uses TRBV2 with TRBJ1-1; D is ambiguous. Germline V gene lookup returns CDR1 SNHLY and CDR2 FYNNEI. The CDR3 length is 12 residues. Trimming removed 8 bases at V and 0 bases at J, with 7 bases between. The CDR3 nucleotides read TGTGCCAGCGCCCGTATGAACACTGAAGCTTTCTTT. Protein: CASARMNTEAFF.

The genes are TRBV2 and TRBJ1-1, with a weak D call TRBD1 (5 bases). Per the germline V gene, CDR1 is SNHLY and CDR2 is FYNNEI. V gave up 6 bases and J gave up 4 bases, with 9 bases separating them. This CDR3 has 12 amino acids. The CDR3 here is CASSRVITEAFF. DNA for the CDR3: TGTGCCAGCAGCAGGGTAATCACTGAAGCTTTCTTT.

V usage is TRBV5-6 and J usage is TRBJ2-5; perhaps TRBD1 as D (6 bases). The germline V and J ends were trimmed by 2 bases and 3 bases, with 11 bases remaining between them. CDR3 length: 14 residues. Germline CDR1 and CDR2: SGHDT and YYEEEE. CDR3 DNA sequence: TGTGCCAGCAGCTTTGGACAGTATAAAGAGACCCAGTACTTC. This encodes CASSFGQYKETQYF.

The rearrangement links TRBV24-1 to TRBJ2-3; TRBD2 might be the D (5 bases). CDR3 size: 13 residues. Trimming cost V 4 bases and J 6 bases, with 10 bases left between them. Per the germline V gene, CDR1 is KGHDR and CDR2 is SFDVKD. The CDR3 protein is CATSDPGLDTQYF. The CDR3 DNA sequence: TGTGCCACCAGTGACCCCGGACTTGATACGCAGTATTTT.

CDR3 nucleotides: TGTGCCAGCAGCCTTGGCGGGGCTGGAAACACCATATATTTT. Translated: CASSLGGAGNTIYF. The chain carries TRBV7-8 and TRBJ1-3; D gene ambiguous. Deletions cut 5 bases from V and 2 bases from J, with 10 bases between. Germline CDR1 and CDR2: SGHVS and FQNEAQ. This CDR3 is 14 amino acids long.

The chain employs TRBV5-4 and TRBJ2-5; either TRBD1 or TRBD2 may supply D (5 bases each). This CDR3 contains 14 residues. Germline V gene sequence: CDR1 SGHNT, CDR2 YYREEE (reference sequence). The ends were cut back, 5 bases at V and 5 bases at J, with 16 bases in the middle. The CDR3 coding sequence is TGTGCCAGCAGGGACCTCAAGGGGAGCGAGACCCAGTACTTC. This encodes CASRDLKGSETQYF.

The chain is built from TRBV28 and TRBJ1-2; the D is unclear. Germline assignment: CDR1 MDHEN and CDR2 SYDVKM. The CDR3 has 14 residues. V was trimmed by 9 bases and J by 4 bases, leaving 18 bases between them. CDR3 DNA sequence: TGTGCCAGTCTAATCTCCGGGTCGACCTATGGCTACACCTTC. Translating it yields CASLISGSTYGYTF.

The V gene is TRBV7-6, the J gene TRBJ2-2; 15 bases align to TRBD2. Germline CDR1 is SGHVS and CDR2 is FNYEAQ. With V trimmed by 6 bases and J by 6 bases, 5 bases remained unmatched. There are 16 residues in the CDR3. CDR3 region: CASSPRTSGGAGELFF. The CDR3 DNA follows: TGTGCCAGCAGTCCTCGGACTAGCGGGGGGGCCGGGGAGCTGTTTTTT.

This rearrangement joins TRBV2 to TRBJ1-3, with D maybe TRBD1 (5 bases). There are 16 residues in the CDR3. The germline gives CDR1 SNHLY, CDR2 FYNNEI. V lost 5 bases to trimming and J lost 1 base, with 15 bases between them. The CDR3 DNA is TGTGCCAGCAGTCGCGAGGGACCGCTGTCTGGAAACACCATATATTTT. Its protein is CASSREGPLSGNTIYF.

The V and J genes are TRBV7-3 and TRBJ1-1, with 11 bases identical to TRBD1. Germline V lookup: CDR1 SGHTA, CDR2 FQGTGA. V lost 5 bases and J lost 10; bases outside the gene matches: 9. The CDR3 spans 14 residues. The CDR3 loop reads CASSPTGQGAGAFF. CDR3 bases: TGTGCCAGCAGCCCAACAGGACAGGGGGCTGGAGCTTTCTTT.

The chain links TRBV6-4 to TRBJ1-2; D ambiguous. Germline V gene lookup returns CDR1 MRHNA and CDR2 SNTAGT. Trimming left V 7 bases short and J 7 bases short, with 7 bases between. CDR3 length: 10 amino acids. CDR3 protein: CASNVGGYTF. The DNA for the CDR3 is TGTGCCAGCAACGTTGGTGGCTACACCTTC.

The V and J genes are TRBV15 and TRBJ1-2; D remains ambiguous. V lost 1 base to trimming and J lost 8 bases, with 14 bases between them. CDR1 is LNHNV and CDR2 is YYDKDF in the germline V gene (reference sequence). The CDR3 covers 14 residues. CDR3: CATSRVVSVPGYTF. The CDR3 DNA follows: TGTGCCACCAGCAGAGTAGTCTCGGTTCCGGGCTACACCTTC.

The V and J genes are TRBV9 and TRBJ2-4; D gene uncertain. Trimming removed 3 bases from V and 5 bases from J, with 6 bases in between. Germline lookup yields CDR1 SGDLS and CDR2 YYNGEE. The CDR3 consists of 12 residues. The CDR3 here is CASSATENIQYF. CDR3 nucleotides: TGTGCCAGCAGCGCCACCGAAAACATTCAGTACTTC. Filled out from reference TRBV9 and TRBJ2-4, the complete variable domain reads DSGVTQTPKHLITATGQRVTLRCSPRSGDLSVYWYQQSLDQGLQFLIQYYNGEERAKGNILERFSAQQFPDLHSELNLSSLELGDSALYFCASSATENIQYFGAGTRLSVL.

Points on this clone: This sample includes further DNA sequences coding for the same CDR3. J is TRBJ1-1 and V is TRBV14, with a possible D match to TRBD1 (6 bases). This CDR3 has 13 residues. Germline CDR1 reads SGHDN; CDR2 reads FVKESK. V was clipped by 3 bases and J by 1 base, with 6 bases between them. DNA of the CDR3: TGTGCCAGCAGCCAGGACAGGAACACTGAAGCTTTCTTT. Translated, it gives CASSQDRNTEAFF.

The genes are TRBV10-3 and TRBJ1-1, with no clear D. Trimming took off 8 bases at V and 0 bases at J, with 7 bases between the two ends. CDR3 length: 12 amino acids. Germline V lookup: CDR1 ENHRY, CDR2 SYGVKD. CDR3 sequence (DNA): TGTGCCATCCGGGGAATGAACACTGAAGCTTTCTTT. Translation gives CAIRGMNTEAFF.

The chain recombines TRBV2 with TRBJ1-2, with TRBD1 identical over 9 bases. V shed 3 bases and J 4 bases; nucleotides not matched to a gene: 6. Germline CDR1 SNHLY, CDR2 FYNNEI. The CDR3 covers 15 residues. Written as DNA, the CDR3 is TGTGCCAGCAGTGATACAGGGGGCCTCGGCTATGGCTACACCTTC. It yields the protein CASSDTGGLGYGYTF.

The chain recombines TRBV7-6 with TRBJ2-1, with D possibly matching TRBD2 (6 bases). Trimming stripped 1 base from V and 5 bases from J, with 18 bases between. CDR3 length equals 17 residues. Germline assignment: CDR1 SGHVS and CDR2 FNYEAQ. CDR3 nucleotide sequence: TGTGCCAGCAGCTTAGACTCCGGGAGCCCGAATAACAATGAGCAGTTCTTC. Residues: CASSLDSGSPNNNEQFF.

The rearrangement links TRBV28 to TRBJ2-7; TRBD1 might be the D (6 bases). Trimming stripped 5 bases from V and 5 bases from J, with 13 bases between. The CDR3 is made up of 13 amino acids. The germline V gene encodes CDR1 MDHEN and CDR2 SYDVKM. The CDR3 reads CASSVTGSHEQYV. The DNA of the CDR3 is TGTGCCAGCAGTGTTACAGGGTCCCACGAGCAGTACGTC.

The V call is TRBV19, the J call TRBJ1-1; D is perhaps TRBD1 (5 bases). The germline gives CDR1 LNHDA, CDR2 SQIVND (reference sequence). Trimming shortened V by 9 bases and J by 0 bases, and 17 bases separated the two germline ends. There are 15 residues in the CDR3. The CDR3 reads CASRRGGRMNTEAFF. CDR3 coding DNA: TGTGCCAGCCGAAGGGGTGGCAGGATGAACACTGAAGCTTTCTTT.

The chain carries TRBV7-2 and TRBJ2-7; the D is unclear. In germline, CDR1 is SGHTA, CDR2 FQGNSA. CDR3 length: 13 residues. The ends were cut back, 1 base at V and 4 bases at J, with 8 bases in the middle. The CDR3 reads CASSLGTGYEQYV. CDR3 in DNA: TGTGCCAGCAGCTTAGGGACCGGGTACGAGCAGTACGTC.

The chain links TRBV2 to TRBJ1-1; TRBD1 might be the D (5 bases). Germline CDR1 and CDR2: SNHLY and FYNNEI. This CDR3 region has 16 residues. Trimming removed 1 base from V and 1 base from J, with 13 bases in between. The CDR3 spells CASSEGQWGGNTEAFF. In DNA, the CDR3 is TGTGCCAGCAGTGAAGGCCAATGGGGGGGGAACACTGAAGCTTTCTTT.

This chain joins TRBV3-1 (or the pseudogene TRBV3-2) and TRBJ1-2; the match to TRBD1 covers 7 bases. This CDR3 contains 13 residues. J lost 3 bases, V lost 8 bases, and 6 bases had no gene match. In germline, CDR1 is LGHDT, CDR2 YNNKEL (reference sequence). CDR3 DNA sequence: TGTGCCAGCTCCCAACAGGGGTACTATGGCTACACCTTC. This sequence encodes CASSQQGYYGYTF.

The chain is built from TRBV28 and TRBJ2-7; the match to TRBD1 covers 11 bases. Germline trimming cut 5 bases from V and 3 bases from J; bases unmatched to any gene: 6. The CDR3 contains 15 residues. The germline V gene encodes CDR1 MDHEN and CDR2 SYDVKM. Written as DNA, the CDR3 is TGTGCCAGCAGTACCGGACAGGGGGCGGTCTACGAGCAGTACGTC. Residues: CASSTGQGAVYEQYV.